Shown below are 20 T cell receptor beta chains from a single sample sequenced in a study of T cell responses to AZD1222 COVID-19 vaccine. Libraries were prepared by immunoSEQ multiplex PCR; TCRdb keeps only in-frame clonotypes and omits some of them. The table has tens of thousands of clones, 80% to 95% seen once. This specimen was peripheral blood, taken 28 days after the second AZD1222 dose. These TCRs come from an adult who received the AZD1222 COVID-19 vaccine.

The rearrangement links TRBV11-2 to TRBJ2-5; 9 bases map to TRBD2. The junction had 17 bases not matched to a gene; V was cut back by 6 bases and J by 3 bases. Germline-derived CDR1 and CDR2 are SGHAT and FQNNGV. The CDR3 covers 18 residues. The CDR3 sequence: CASRQPGRQRLAEETQYF. CDR3 coding DNA: TGTGCCAGCAGGCAACCGGGCCGGCAGAGACTAGCGGAAGAGACCCAGTACTTC.

This clone was picked up a small number of times. This chain joins TRBV7-2 and TRBJ1-1; D perhaps matches TRBD1 (5 bases). V gave up 5 bases and J gave up 2 bases, with 15 bases separating them. Germline loops: CDR1 SGHTA, CDR2 FQGNSA. This CDR3 contains 15 residues. The CDR3 spells CASSPGTGGNTEAFF. Here the CDR3 DNA reads TGTGCCAGCAGCCCCGGGACGGGAGGAAACACTGAAGCTTTCTTT.

The V gene is TRBV4-2, the J gene TRBJ2-3; TRBD2 matches 8 bases. The CDR3 is made up of 16 amino acids. Germline values: CDR1 LGHNA, CDR2 YNFKEQ. Trimming took 0 bases from V and 4 from J; bases not matched to a gene: 6. CDR3 residues: CASSQDRTGGPDTQYF. The CDR3 region has the DNA TGTGCCAGCAGCCAAGATCGAACGGGGGGGCCAGATACGCAGTATTTT.

The chain uses TRBV5-6 and TRBJ1-2, with TRBD1 identical over 7 bases. With V trimmed by 1 base and J by 2 bases, 8 bases remained unmatched. This CDR3 has 16 amino acids. The germline V gene has CDR1 SGHDT and CDR2 YYEEEE. CDR3 amino acids: CASSLLRQGGNYGYTF. CDR3 DNA sequence: TGTGCCAGCAGCTTGTTAAGACAGGGAGGGAACTATGGCTACACCTTC.

The rearrangement uses TRBV13 and TRBJ1-4, with a weak D call TRBD1 (6 bases). CDR3 length equals 12 residues. V shed 5 bases and J shed 8 bases, with 9 bases lying between them. Germline V gene sequence: CDR1 PRHDT, CDR2 FYEKMQ (reference sequence). This chain's CDR3 is CASSVQGEKLFF. CDR3 bases: TGTGCCAGCAGCGTACAGGGAGAAAAACTGTTTTTT.

This chain links TRBV29-1 with TRBJ2-1; 7 bases match TRBD1. In germline, CDR1 is SQVTM, CDR2 ANQGSEA. CDR3 size: 15 residues. V was pared by 4 bases and J by 0 bases, with 6 bases of the junction left unmatched. CDR3 DNA sequence: TGCAGCGTTGTAAGACAGGGAAGCTCCTACAATGAGCAGTTCTTC. It encodes CSVVRQGSSYNEQFF.

The chain employs TRBV6-5 and TRBJ1-2; 8 bases line up with TRBD1. V dropped 7 bases and J dropped 5; count of bases not matched to a gene: 6. The germline CDR1 and CDR2 sequences are MNHEY and SVGAGI. This CDR3 comprises 13 residues. Written as DNA, the CDR3 is TGTGCCAGCATTCGACAGGGGAAGTATGGCTACACCTTC. Protein sequence: CASIRQGKYGYTF.

This chain uses TRBV6-6 with TRBJ2-1; 9 bases fit TRBD2. Germline CDR1 MNHNY, CDR2 SVGAGI (reference sequence). V dropped 8 bases and J dropped 0; count of bases not matched to a gene: 2. This CDR3 comprises 14 residues. The CDR3 DNA reads TGTGCCAGCGAGCGGGGGGCCTCCTACAATGAGCAGTTCTTC. Its protein product is CASERGASYNEQFF.

The rearrangement joins TRBV2 to TRBJ1-1; D is unresolved. In germline, CDR1 is SNHLY, CDR2 FYNNEI. The V and J ends lost 4 bases and 2 bases respectively, with 8 bases between them. This CDR3 contains 13 residues. The CDR3 region has the DNA TGTGCCAGCAGTGGGGTCGGAAACACTGAAGCTTTCTTT. Its protein product is CASSGVGNTEAFF.

The chain recombines TRBV29-1 with TRBJ1-2, with 9 bases lining up with TRBD1. Per germline, CDR1 SQVTM and CDR2 ANQGSEA. The V segment lost 7 bases and the J segment 4 bases; nucleotides outside the gene matches: 7. This CDR3 has 13 residues. The CDR3 DNA is TGCAGCGCCCAGACAGGGGGTTCCTATGGCTACACCTTC. It codes for CSAQTGGSYGYTF.

This rearrangement joins TRBV5-6 to TRBJ1-4; TRBD1 is a possible D gene (5 bases). The CDR3 is 14 amino acids. Deletions cut 3 bases from V and 0 bases from J, with 6 bases between. Germline V CDR1 and CDR2: SGHDT, YYEEEE. CDR3 residues: CASSSTATNEKLFF. The DNA for the CDR3 is TGTGCCAGCAGCTCGACAGCAACTAATGAAAAACTGTTTTTT.

The chain uses TRBV6-6 and TRBJ1-5; 7 bases match TRBD1. This CDR3 contains 13 residues. The V segment lost 7 bases and the J segment 7 bases; nucleotides outside the gene matches: 7. Germline loops: CDR1 MNHNY, CDR2 SVGAGI (reference sequence). CDR3 in amino acids: CASTTDRVQPQHF. CDR3 sequence (DNA): TGTGCCAGCACCACAGACAGGGTGCAGCCCCAGCATTTT.

This clone was seen more than once but under ten times. The gene calls are TRBV5-6 and TRBJ1-2, with TRBD1 as a possible D gene (5 bases). The CDR3 loop spans 12 amino acids. V was clipped by 4 bases and J by 2 bases, with 6 bases between them. CDR1 is SGHDT and CDR2 is YYEEEE in the germline V gene. Written as DNA, the CDR3 is TGTGCCAGCAGCAAGGGGAACTATGGCTACACCTTC. It encodes CASSKGNYGYTF.

The chain is built from TRBV12-5 and TRBJ2-2, with D hard to call. CDR1 LGHNT and CDR2 FRNRAP come from the germline V gene. Trimming stripped 0 bases from V and 1 base from J, with 9 bases between. The CDR3 consists of 16 residues. This CDR3 is CASGLVLSGNTGELFF. DNA for the CDR3: TGTGCTAGTGGTTTGGTACTTTCCGGGAACACCGGGGAGCTGTTTTTT. Based on the CDR3 plus reference TRBV12-5 and TRBJ2-2, the full variable domain is DARVTQTPRHKVTEMGQEVTMRCQPILGHNTVFWYRQTMMQGLELLAYFRNRAPLDDSGMPKDRFSAEMPDATLATLKIQPSEPRDSAVYFCASGLVLSGNTGELFFGEGSRLTVL.

CDR3 in amino acids: CASRRGHPNYGYTF. In DNA form, the CDR3 reads TGTGCCAGCAGACGCGGACACCCAAACTATGGCTACACCTTC. This sequence joins TRBV6-5 and TRBJ1-2; D is possibly TRBD1 (5 bases). The CDR3 sequence is 14 residues long. Trimming stripped 6 bases from V and 2 bases from J, with 13 bases between. Germline V CDR1 and CDR2: MNHEY, SVGAGI.

There are a few counts of this clone. The V call is TRBV15, the J call TRBJ1-5; D gene uncertain. The CDR3 has 14 residues. V was cut by 5 bases and J by 0 bases, with 8 bases left in between. Germline V gives CDR1 LNHNV, CDR2 YYDKDF (reference sequence). DNA for the CDR3: TGTGCCACCAGCGAGGGCTATAGCAATCAGCCCCAGCATTTT. It translates to CATSEGYSNQPQHF.

This clone has a single count. The rearrangement uses TRBV10-2 and TRBJ1-3; D is unclear. Germline V CDR1 and CDR2: WSHSY, SAAADI. The CDR3 contains 15 residues. The ends were cut back, 0 bases at V and 0 bases at J, with 6 bases in the middle. The CDR3 sequence is CASSESRPSGNTIYF. CDR3 nucleotides: TGCGCCAGCAGTGAGTCTCGTCCCTCTGGAAACACCATATATTTT.

This chain links TRBV4-1 with TRBJ2-1; TRBD2 matches 12 bases. This CDR3 contains 18 residues. In germline, CDR1 is MGHRA, CDR2 YSYEKL. V lost 1 base, J lost 8 bases, and 12 bases stayed unmatched. The DNA for the CDR3 is TGCGCCAGCAGCCAAGGAGCAGTACTAGCGGGGGGATTGGATGAGCAGTTCTTC. This translates into CASSQGAVLAGGLDEQFF.

V is TRBV6-5 and J is TRBJ2-5, with 9 nucleotides matching TRBD2. The CDR3 extends over 16 amino acids. Germline V lookup: CDR1 MNHEY, CDR2 SVGAGI. The V and J ends lost 0 bases and 4 bases, in that order; junction bases with no gene match: 6. Here the CDR3 reads CASSYSVAGVGETQYF. For the CDR3, the DNA is TGTGCCAGCAGTTACTCGGTAGCGGGGGTGGGAGAGACCCAGTACTTC.

The chain is built from TRBV6-2 or TRBV6-3 and TRBJ2-7; D gene uncertain. The V gene lost 6 bases and the J gene lost 2 bases, with 5 bases spanning the gap. Germline values: CDR1 MNHEY, CDR2 SVGEGT. This CDR3 has 11 residues. The CDR3 DNA is TGTGCCAGCAGCTCAACCTACGAGCAGTACTTC. Encoded protein: CASSSTYEQYF.